The T cell receptor beta chain described here comes from a study of T cell repertoires in cytomegalovirus infection. Study details: CMV epitopes in the study were HLA-C-restricted (recently identified) and HLA-B-restricted (well studied).

The germline CDR1 and CDR2 sequences are SGHVS and FQNEAQ. CDR3 size: 19 residues. The ends were cut back, 5 bases at V and 0 bases at J, with 23 bases in the middle. TCRdb reanalysed the reads using MiXCR and keeps one entry per CDR3 protein. The sample has 640,000 or so distinct CDR3 sequences, 30% to 35% seen once; the top ten hold about 20%. This clonotype was seen a handful of times. Antigen: not known. The chain carries TRBV7-8 and TRBJ1-3, with a weak D call TRBD1 (5 bases). This clonotype was sampled from a human donor in good health (CMV status not recorded). Some clones in this sample may be carry-over from other donors' samples. The input for sequencing was cultured PBMCs, taken from culture after CMV antigen stimulation. CDR3 amino acids: CASSPRGTSERFSGNTIYF. The CDR3 nucleotides read TGTGCCAGCAGCCCCCGGGGGACCTCGGAGAGATTCTCTGGAAACACCATATATTTT.